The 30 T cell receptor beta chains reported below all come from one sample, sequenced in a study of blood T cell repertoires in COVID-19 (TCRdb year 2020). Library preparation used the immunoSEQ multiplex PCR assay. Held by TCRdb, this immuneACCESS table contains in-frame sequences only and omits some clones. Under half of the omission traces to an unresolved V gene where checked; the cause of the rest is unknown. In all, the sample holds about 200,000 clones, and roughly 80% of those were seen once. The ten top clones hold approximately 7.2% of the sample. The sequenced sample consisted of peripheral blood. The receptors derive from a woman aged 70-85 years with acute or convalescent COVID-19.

The CDR3 nucleotides are TGCGCCAGCAGCCAAGACCCAGGGGGTGGCTACACCTTC. This translates into CASSQDPGGGYTF. The rearrangement joins TRBV4-1 to TRBJ1-2; 7 bases fit TRBD1. The CDR3 has 13 residues. J was trimmed by 7 bases and V by 0 bases; bases with no gene match: 2. In germline, CDR1 is MGHRA, CDR2 YSYEKL.

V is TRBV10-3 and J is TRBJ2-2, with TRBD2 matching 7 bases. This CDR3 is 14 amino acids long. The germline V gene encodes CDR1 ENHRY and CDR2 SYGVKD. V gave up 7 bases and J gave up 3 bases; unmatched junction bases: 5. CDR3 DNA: TGTGCCATCAACCCTAGCGGCTACACCGGGGAGCTGTTTTTT. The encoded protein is CAINPSGYTGELFF.

CDR3 in amino acids: CASSGLAGGQDEQFF. The CDR3 coding sequence is TGTGCCAGCAGCGGACTAGCGGGGGGCCAAGATGAGCAGTTCTTC. This chain connects TRBV7-2 to TRBJ2-1; 14 bases map to TRBD2. The CDR3 is 15 amino acids. J gave up 8 bases and V 5 bases, and 5 bases lay outside the gene matches. Germline loops: CDR1 SGHTA, CDR2 FQGNSA.

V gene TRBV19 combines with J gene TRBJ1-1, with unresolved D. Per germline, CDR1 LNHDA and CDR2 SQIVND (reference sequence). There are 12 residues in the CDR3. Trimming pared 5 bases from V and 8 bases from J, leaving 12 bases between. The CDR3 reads CASSPPGGEAFF. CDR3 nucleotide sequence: TGTGCCAGTAGTCCTCCCGGCGGCGAAGCTTTCTTT.

The CDR3 is CASSPEAGELFF. The CDR3 DNA sequence: TGTGCCAGCAGCCCCGAGGCCGGGGAGCTGTTTTTT. The chain recombines TRBV7-8 with TRBJ2-2; D ambiguous. The CDR3 loop spans 12 amino acids. V dropped 5 bases and J dropped 6 bases, with 7 bases sitting between them. CDR1 and CDR2 from the germline V gene are SGHVS and FQNEAQ.

The CDR3 DNA follows: TGCAGCGTTGAAAGGACAGGGCTCGGAGCTTTCTTT. It translates to CSVERTGLGAFF. This chain connects TRBV29-1 to TRBJ1-1; 8 nucleotides align to TRBD1. With 2 bases clipped from V and 10 bases from J, the junction kept 6 bases outside the gene matches. This CDR3 spans 12 amino acids. Germline values: CDR1 SQVTM, CDR2 ANQGSEA. Full variable domain (outside the CDR3, taken from reference TRBV29-1 and TRBJ1-1): SAVISQKPSRDICQRGTSLTIQCQVDSQVTMMFWYRQQPGQSLTLIATANQGSEATYESGFVIDKFPISRPNLTFSTLTVSNMSPEDSSIYLCSVERTGLGAFFGQGTRLTVV.

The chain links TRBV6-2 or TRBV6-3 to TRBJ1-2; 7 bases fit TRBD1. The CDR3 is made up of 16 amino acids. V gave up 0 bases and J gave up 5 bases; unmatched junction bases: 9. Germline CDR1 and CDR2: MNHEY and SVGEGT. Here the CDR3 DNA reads TGTGCCAGCAGTTACTCGATTGACAGGGTTAGGTATGGCTACACCTTC. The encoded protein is CASSYSIDRVRYGYTF.

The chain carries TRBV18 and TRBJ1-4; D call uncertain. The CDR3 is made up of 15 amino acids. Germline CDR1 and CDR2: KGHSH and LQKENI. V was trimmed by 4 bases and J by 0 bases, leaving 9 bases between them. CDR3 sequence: CASSRAPATNEKLFF. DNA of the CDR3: TGTGCCAGCTCACGGGCACCTGCAACTAATGAAAAACTGTTTTTT.

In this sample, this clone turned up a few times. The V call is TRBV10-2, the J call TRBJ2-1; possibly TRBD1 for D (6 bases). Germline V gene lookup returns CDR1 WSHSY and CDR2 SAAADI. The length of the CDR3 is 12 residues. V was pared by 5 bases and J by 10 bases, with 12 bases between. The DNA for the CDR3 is TGCGCCAGCAGTCAGATACAGGGAGAGCAGTTCTTC. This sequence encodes CASSQIQGEQFF.

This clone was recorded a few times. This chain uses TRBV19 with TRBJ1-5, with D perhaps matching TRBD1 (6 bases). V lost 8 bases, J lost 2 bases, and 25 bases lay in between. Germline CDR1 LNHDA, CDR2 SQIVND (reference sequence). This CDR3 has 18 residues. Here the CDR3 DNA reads TGTGCCAGTTCCGGCCGGGACACCGGAAGAATACGCAATCAGCCCCAGCATTTT. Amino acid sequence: CASSGRDTGRIRNQPQHF. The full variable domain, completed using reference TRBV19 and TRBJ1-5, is DGGITQSPKYLFRKEGQNVTLSCEQNLNHDAMYWYRQDPGQGLRLIYYSQIVNDFQKGDIAEGYSVSREKKESFPLTVTSAQKNPTAFYLCASSGRDTGRIRNQPQHFGDGTRLSIL.

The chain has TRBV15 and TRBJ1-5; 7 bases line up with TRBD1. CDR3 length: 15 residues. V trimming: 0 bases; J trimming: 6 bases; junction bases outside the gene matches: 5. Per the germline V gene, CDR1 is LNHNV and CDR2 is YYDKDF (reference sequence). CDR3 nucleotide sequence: TGTGCCACCAGCAGAGATCGGCAGGGGGGTCAGCCCCAGCATTTT. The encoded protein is CATSRDRQGGQPQHF.

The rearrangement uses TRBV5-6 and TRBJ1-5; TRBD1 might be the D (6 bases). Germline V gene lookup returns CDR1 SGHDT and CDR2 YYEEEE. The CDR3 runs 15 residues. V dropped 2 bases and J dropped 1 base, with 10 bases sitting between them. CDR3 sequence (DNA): TGTGCCAGCAGCTTAGGGGGACGAAGCAATCAGCCCCAGCATTTT. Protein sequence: CASSLGGRSNQPQHF.

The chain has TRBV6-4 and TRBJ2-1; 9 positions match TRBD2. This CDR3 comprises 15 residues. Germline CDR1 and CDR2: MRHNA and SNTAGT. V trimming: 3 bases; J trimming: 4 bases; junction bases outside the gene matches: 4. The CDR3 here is CASSEGRGGYNEQFF. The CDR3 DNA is TGTGCCAGCAGTGAAGGGCGGGGGGGATACAATGAGCAGTTCTTC.

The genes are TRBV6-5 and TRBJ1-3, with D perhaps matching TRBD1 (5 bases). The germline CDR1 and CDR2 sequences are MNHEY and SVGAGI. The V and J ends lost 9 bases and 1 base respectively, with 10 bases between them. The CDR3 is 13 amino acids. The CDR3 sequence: CASGTLSGNTIYF. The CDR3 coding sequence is TGTGCCAGTGGGACTTTATCTGGAAACACCATATATTTT.

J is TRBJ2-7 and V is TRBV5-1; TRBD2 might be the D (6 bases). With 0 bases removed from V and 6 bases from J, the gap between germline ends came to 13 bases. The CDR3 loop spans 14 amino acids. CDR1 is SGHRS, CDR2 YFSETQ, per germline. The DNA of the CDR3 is TGCGCCAGCAGCTTGGCCCGGGGGAGTGGCGAGCAGTACTTC. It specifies CASSLARGSGEQYF.

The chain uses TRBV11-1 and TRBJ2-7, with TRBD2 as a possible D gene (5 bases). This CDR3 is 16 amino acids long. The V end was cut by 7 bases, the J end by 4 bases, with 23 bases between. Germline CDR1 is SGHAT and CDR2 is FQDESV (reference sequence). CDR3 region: CASNPAGPLPGYEQYF. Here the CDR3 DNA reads TGTGCCAGCAACCCGGCGGGCCCCCTACCGGGTTACGAGCAGTACTTC.

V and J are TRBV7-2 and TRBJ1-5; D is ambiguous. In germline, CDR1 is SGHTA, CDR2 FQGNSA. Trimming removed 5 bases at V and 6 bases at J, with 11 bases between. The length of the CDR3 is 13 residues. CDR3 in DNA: TGTGCCAGCAGCAGTAACGGTGGTCAGCCCCAGCATTTT. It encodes CASSSNGGQPQHF.

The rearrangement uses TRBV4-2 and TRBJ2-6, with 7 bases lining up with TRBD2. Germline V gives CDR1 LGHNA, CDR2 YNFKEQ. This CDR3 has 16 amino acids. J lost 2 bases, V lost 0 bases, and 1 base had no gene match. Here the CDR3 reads CASSQDGGAGANVLTF. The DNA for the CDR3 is TGTGCCAGCAGCCAAGATGGGGGGGCTGGGGCCAACGTCCTGACTTTC.

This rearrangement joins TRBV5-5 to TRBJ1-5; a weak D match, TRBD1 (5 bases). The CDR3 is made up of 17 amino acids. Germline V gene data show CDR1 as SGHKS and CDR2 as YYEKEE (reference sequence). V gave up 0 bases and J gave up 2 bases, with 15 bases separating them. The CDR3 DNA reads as TGTGCCAGCAGCTTGGTCAGGCAGGGAGGCGGCAATCAGCCCCAGCATTTT. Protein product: CASSLVRQGGGNQPQHF.

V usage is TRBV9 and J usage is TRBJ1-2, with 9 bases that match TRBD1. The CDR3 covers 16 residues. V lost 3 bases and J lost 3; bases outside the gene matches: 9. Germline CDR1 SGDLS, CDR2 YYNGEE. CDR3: CASSGLPGQGYYGYTF. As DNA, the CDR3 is TGTGCCAGCAGCGGCCTTCCGGGACAGGGTTACTATGGCTACACCTTC.

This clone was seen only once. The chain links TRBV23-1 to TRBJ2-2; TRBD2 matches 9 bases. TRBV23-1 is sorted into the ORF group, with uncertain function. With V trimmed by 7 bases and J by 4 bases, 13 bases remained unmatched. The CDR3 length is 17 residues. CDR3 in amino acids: CASTTTSGTWGTGELFF. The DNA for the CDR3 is TGCGCCAGCACCACGACTAGCGGAACATGGGGCACCGGGGAGCTGTTTTTT.

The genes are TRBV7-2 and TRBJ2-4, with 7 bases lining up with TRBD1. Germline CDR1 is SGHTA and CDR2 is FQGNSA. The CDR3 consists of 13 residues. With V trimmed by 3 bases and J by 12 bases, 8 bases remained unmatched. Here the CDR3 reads CASSFDRVDDQYF. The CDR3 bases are TGTGCCAGCAGCTTTGACAGGGTTGACGATCAGTACTTC.

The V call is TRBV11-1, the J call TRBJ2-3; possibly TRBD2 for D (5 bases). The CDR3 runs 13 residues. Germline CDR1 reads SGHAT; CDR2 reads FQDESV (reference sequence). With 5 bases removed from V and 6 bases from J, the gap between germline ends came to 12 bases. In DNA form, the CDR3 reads TGTGCCAGCAGCCCTCTCGGGGTGGATACGCAGTATTTT. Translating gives CASSPLGVDTQYF.

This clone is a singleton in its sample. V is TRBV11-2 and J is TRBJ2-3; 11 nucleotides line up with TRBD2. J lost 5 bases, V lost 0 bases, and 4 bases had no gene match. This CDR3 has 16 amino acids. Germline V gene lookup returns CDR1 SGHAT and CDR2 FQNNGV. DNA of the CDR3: TGTGCCAGCAGCTTAGATAGCGGGGGGGGAGGAGATACGCAGTATTTT. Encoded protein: CASSLDSGGGGDTQYF. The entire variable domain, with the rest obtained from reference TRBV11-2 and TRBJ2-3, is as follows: EAGVAQSPRYKIIEKRQSVAFWCNPISGHATLYWYQQILGQGPKLLIQFQNNGVVDDSQLPKDRFSAERLKGVDSTLKIQPAKLEDSAVYLCASSLDSGGGGDTQYFGPGTRLTVL.

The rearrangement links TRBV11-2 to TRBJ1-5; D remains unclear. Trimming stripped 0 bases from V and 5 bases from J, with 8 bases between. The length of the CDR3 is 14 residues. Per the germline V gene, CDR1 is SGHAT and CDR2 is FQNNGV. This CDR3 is CASSLEGHYQPQHF. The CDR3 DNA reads TGTGCCAGCAGCTTAGAGGGCCATTATCAGCCCCAGCATTTT.

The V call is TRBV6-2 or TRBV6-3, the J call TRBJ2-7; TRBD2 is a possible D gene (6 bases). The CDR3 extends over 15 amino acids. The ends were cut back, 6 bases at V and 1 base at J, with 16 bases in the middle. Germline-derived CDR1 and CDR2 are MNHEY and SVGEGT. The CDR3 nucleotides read TGTGCCAGCAGCGTCTCATTGGGGGGTTCCTACGAGCAGTACTTC. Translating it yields CASSVSLGGSYEQYF.

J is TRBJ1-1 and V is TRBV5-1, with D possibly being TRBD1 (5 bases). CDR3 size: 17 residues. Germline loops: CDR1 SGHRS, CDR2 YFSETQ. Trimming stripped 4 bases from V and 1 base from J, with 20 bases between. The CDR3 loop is CASSPSGRQGPNTEAFF. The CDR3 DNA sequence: TGCGCCAGCAGCCCGTCGGGTCGGCAGGGTCCGAACACTGAAGCTTTCTTT.

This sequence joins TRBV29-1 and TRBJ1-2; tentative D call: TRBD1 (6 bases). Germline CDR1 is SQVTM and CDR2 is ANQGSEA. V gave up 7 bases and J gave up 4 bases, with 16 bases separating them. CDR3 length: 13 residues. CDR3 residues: CSASQGTGYGYTF. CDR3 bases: TGCAGCGCCTCACAGGGTACAGGCTATGGCTACACCTTC.

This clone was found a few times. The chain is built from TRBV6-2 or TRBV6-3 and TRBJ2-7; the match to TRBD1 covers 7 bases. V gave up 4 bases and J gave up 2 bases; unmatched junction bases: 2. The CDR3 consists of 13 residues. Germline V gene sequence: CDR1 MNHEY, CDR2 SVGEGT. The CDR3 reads CASSLQGAYEQYF. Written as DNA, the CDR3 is TGTGCCAGCAGTTTGCAGGGGGCCTACGAGCAGTACTTC.

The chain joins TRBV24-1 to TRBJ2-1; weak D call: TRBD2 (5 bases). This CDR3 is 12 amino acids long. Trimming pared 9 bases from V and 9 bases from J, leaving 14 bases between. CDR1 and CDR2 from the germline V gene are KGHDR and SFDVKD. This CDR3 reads CATYNRAGEQFF. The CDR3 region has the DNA TGTGCCACCTATAACCGGGCGGGTGAGCAGTTCTTC.